The present T cell receptor beta chain was sequenced within a study of OX40 agonist ivuxolimab in advanced cancers. A word on this clone: Its antigen is not identified.

Germline trimming cut 6 bases from V and 0 bases from J; bases unmatched to any gene: 14. Germline CDR1 and CDR2: MNHEY and SMNVEV (reference sequence). CDR3 length: 19 amino acids. The table came from immunoSEQ multiplex PCR; TCRdb's copy has only in-frame clones and leaves some out. This sample carries around 80,000 clones, roughly 84% of them seen once, and the ten largest clones take less than 3.5%. Overall study results and limits: Clones of CD4+ and CD8+ blood T cells grew by week 6 at doses of 0.1 to 3.0 mg/kg. On average, a greater number of expanded clones characterised CD8+ T cells relative to CD4+. Expansion of clones was among the lowest in partial responders at 0.1-3.0 mg/kg.

The receptor was derived from an adult with an advanced solid tumor such as melanoma, head and neck, liver or kidney cancer. The rearrangement uses TRBV27 and TRBJ2-1; 10 positions match TRBD1. The source was CD4+ or CD8+ T cells sorted from blood, collected in a trial of the OX40 agonist ivuxolimab. CDR3 loop: CASSSPGQGIPSSYNEQFF. CDR3 DNA sequence: TGTGCCAGCAGCTCTCCGGGACAGGGGATCCCTAGCTCCTACAATGAGCAGTTCTTC.